These T cell receptor beta chains were read from a single sample in a study of T-cell memory formation after mild COVID-19. TCRdb recomputed calls from the 5' RACE reads with MiXCR, one row per CDR3 protein. The sample lists 350,000 to 450,000 distinct CDR3 sequences, approximately 15% occurring once. Sequencing was done on a sample of PBMCs or a T cell subset sorted from them (not recorded which). The receptors here all came from a man between 18 and 29 years old who had mild COVID-19 (a few samples of this study predate the infection). Cell type and time point are not known. CDR3s include the opening cysteine and the closing phenylalanine or tryptophan. D genes are given only for firm matches. A clone size is listed for some rows: how often the clone was seen (once, few, many), or a class if it is expanded.

CDR3 | DNA | V | size | D | J
CASSPHRDRGGVQPQHF | TGTGCCAGCAGCCCGCACCGGGACAGGGGCGGCGTTCAGCCCCAGCATTTT | TRBV12-3/TRBV12-4 | few | TRBD1 | TRBJ1-5
CTGLLDLNTGELFF | TGTACAGGGCTCCTAGACCTAAACACCGGGGAGCTGTTTTTT | TRBV7-9 | NA | NA | TRBJ2-2
CASSLTSGRGGYTF | TGTGCCAGCAGCTTAACCAGTGGGCGGGGTGGCTACACCTTC | TRBV7-2 | few | NA | TRBJ1-2
CASRVLAGYNEQFF | TGCGCCAGCAGGGTACTAGCGGGGTACAATGAGCAGTTCTTC | TRBV5-1 | few | TRBD2 | TRBJ2-1
CASSLDITDTQYF | TGTGCCAGCAGTTTAGATATCACAGATACGCAGTATTTT | TRBV12-3/TRBV12-4 | NA | NA | TRBJ2-3
CASSSGTRNQPQHF | TGTGCCAGCAGCTCTGGTACGCGCAATCAGCCCCAGCATTTT | TRBV9 | few | NA | TRBJ1-5
CASNPRTADNEQFF | TGTGCCAGCAATCCGAGGACTGCCGACAATGAGCAGTTCTTC | TRBV12-3/TRBV12-4 | few | NA | TRBJ2-1
CASGGSSGNTIYF | TGTGCTAGTGGCGGGAGCTCTGGAAACACCATATATTTT | TRBV12-5 | many | NA | TRBJ1-3
CASSFSIGYRNTGELFF | TGTGCCAGCAGCTTTTCCATAGGTTATCGGAACACCGGGGAGCTGTTTTTT | TRBV7-9 | NA | NA | TRBJ2-2
CASNSPGQGFYGYTF | TGTGCCAGCAATTCTCCGGGACAGGGGTTTTATGGCTACACCTTC | TRBV12-3/TRBV12-4 | few | TRBD1 | TRBJ1-2
CASSYDRGRGGQYF | TGTGCCAGCAGTTACGACAGGGGGCGAGGCGGGCAGTACTTC | TRBV6-5 | NA | TRBD1 | TRBJ2-7
CASSTRFRGIDTQYF | TGTGCCAGCAGCACCCGCTTCAGGGGGATAGATACGCAGTATTTT | TRBV3-1 | NA | TRBD1 | TRBJ2-3
CASRQTSGVTDTQYF | TGTGCCAGCAGGCAGACTAGCGGGGTCACAGATACGCAGTATTTT | TRBV7-9 | NA | TRBD2 | TRBJ2-3
CASSGWTGPETQYF | TGCGCCAGCAGCGGATGGACAGGGCCTGAGACCCAGTACTTC | TRBV5-1 | NA | TRBD1 | TRBJ2-5
CASSPRTGQGDTQYF | TGTGCCAGCTCACCCAGGACAGGGCAGGGAGATACGCAGTATTTT | TRBV18 | few | TRBD1 | TRBJ2-3
CSAINSYEQYF | TGCAGTGCTATTAACAGCTACGAGCAGTACTTC | TRBV20-1 | few | NA | TRBJ2-7
CASSTLQQGSTTNEKLFF | TGTGCCAGCAGCACCCTCCAACAGGGATCGACGACTAATGAAAAACTGTTTTTT | TRBV21-1 | NA | NA | TRBJ1-4
CASSQDYSARAFF | TGCGCCAGCAGCCAAGATTACTCGGCGCGAGCTTTCTTT | TRBV4-3 | NA | NA | TRBJ1-1
CASGGGHYGYTF | TGTGCCAGTGGAGGGGGACACTATGGCTACACCTTC | TRBV19 | NA | NA | TRBJ1-2
CASSLVSQGGQAFF | TGTGCCAGCAGCTTAGTAAGCCAGGGCGGCCAAGCTTTCTTT | TRBV13 | NA | NA | TRBJ1-1
CASSFDTEAFF | TGTGCCAGCAGCTTCGACACTGAAGCTTTCTTT | TRBV7-9 | many | NA | TRBJ1-1
CASSILGDTQYF | TGTGCCAGTAGTATCCTAGGGGATACGCAGTATTTT | TRBV19 | NA | NA | TRBJ2-3
CASSSPGQAYNEQFF | TGTGCCAGCAGTTCTCCGGGACAGGCCTACAATGAGCAGTTCTTC | TRBV6-5 | NA | TRBD1 | TRBJ2-1
CSVSIVASWFRETQYF | TGCAGCGTTTCAATCGTGGCTAGCTGGTTTCGTGAGACCCAGTACTTC | TRBV29-1 | NA | NA | TRBJ2-5
CASSDQAGYHPEQFF | TGTGCCAGCAGTGATCAAGCGGGGTATCATCCTGAGCAGTTCTTC | TRBV25-1 | once | TRBD2 | TRBJ2-1
CSARDGRGPRDTQYF | TGCAGTGCTAGAGATGGCAGGGGGCCTAGGGATACGCAGTATTTT | TRBV20-1 | NA | TRBD1 | TRBJ2-3
CSARDGGNANEKLFF | TGCAGTGCTAGAGATGGGGGAAACGCTAATGAAAAACTGTTTTTT | TRBV20-1 | many | NA | TRBJ1-4
CASSDRSGMDTQYF | TGTGCCAGCAGTGACCGTTCAGGAATGGATACGCAGTATTTT | TRBV2 | NA | NA | TRBJ2-3
CASSLGSGGAGQFF | TGTGCCAGCAGCTTAGGTAGCGGGGGGGCTGGGCAGTTCTTC | TRBV7-2 | many | TRBD2 | TRBJ2-1
CASSLLPAGTSGGETQYF | TGCGCCAGCAGCTTGTTACCAGCCGGGACTAGCGGGGGAGAGACCCAGTACTTC | TRBV5-1 | NA | TRBD2 | TRBJ2-5
CATSRVGGAGNEQFF | TGTGCCACCAGCAGAGTGGGGGGGGCCGGGAATGAGCAGTTCTTC | TRBV15 | many | NA | TRBJ2-1
CASSPRHVIEQFF | TGTGCCAGCAGTCCACGACATGTTATTGAGCAGTTCTTC | TRBV6-5 | NA | NA | TRBJ2-1
CAAREFNTGELFF | TGCGCCGCCCGGGAATTTAACACCGGGGAGCTGTTTTTT | TRBV5-1 | NA | NA | TRBJ2-2
CASSSFAGGEDEQFF | TGTGCCAGCAGCTCATTCGCGGGGGGTGAGGATGAGCAGTTCTTC | TRBV7-2 | many | TRBD2 | TRBJ2-1
CASRGNTNYGYTF | TGTGCCAGCAGAGGGAACACCAACTATGGCTACACCTTC | TRBV7-9 | NA | NA | TRBJ1-2
CASSSGQGRHGYTF | TGTGCCAGCAGCTCGGGACAGGGGAGACATGGCTACACCTTC | TRBV14 | few | TRBD1 | TRBJ1-2
CASSPPGSGNTIYF | TGTGCCAGCTCACCACCGGGGTCTGGAAACACCATATATTTT | TRBV18 | NA | NA | TRBJ1-3
CASSVAGGNTYNEQFF | TGTGCCAGCAGCGTAGCGGGGGGGAATACCTACAATGAGCAGTTCTTC | TRBV9 | NA | TRBD2 | TRBJ2-1
CAIGTGDSPLHF | TGTGCCATCGGGACAGGGGATTCACCCCTCCACTTT | TRBV10-3 | NA | TRBD1 | TRBJ1-6
CASSYLAGVLHQPQHF | TGTGCCAGCAGTTATTTGGCAGGAGTCTTACATCAGCCCCAGCATTTT | TRBV6-2/TRBV6-3 | NA | NA | TRBJ1-5
CASRQSGVHEQFF | TGTGCCAGTAGACAGAGCGGGGTGCATGAGCAGTTCTTC | TRBV19 | NA | TRBD2 | TRBJ2-1
CASSSGPEKLIF | TGTGCCAGCAGTTCGGGGCCGGAAAAACTGATTTTT | TRBV28 | NA | NA | TRBJ1-4
CSARDRRLTSDVTDTQYF | TGCAGTGCTAGAGACCGCCGCCTTACTAGCGATGTAACAGATACGCAGTATTTT | TRBV20-1 | few | TRBD2 | TRBJ2-3
CASSIEGRWTEAFF | TGTGCCAGTAGTATAGAAGGGCGATGGACTGAAGCTTTCTTT | TRBV19 | NA | NA | TRBJ1-1
CASGWQGATETQYF | TGTGCTAGTGGTTGGCAGGGGGCGACAGAGACCCAGTACTTC | TRBV12-5 | many | TRBD1 | TRBJ2-5
CAWSVRTGTGYTF | TGTGCCTGGAGTGTACGAACAGGGACCGGCTACACCTTC | TRBV30 | NA | NA | TRBJ1-2
CASSSRDRISTDTQYF | TGTGCCAGCAGCTCACGGGACAGGATTTCAACAGATACGCAGTATTTT | TRBV7-2 | few | TRBD1 | TRBJ2-3
CATSRDRGDTQYF | TGTGCCACCAGCAGAGATCGAGGAGATACCCAGTACTTC | TRBV15 | NA | NA | TRBJ2-5
CSAREDRGPTEAFF | TGCAGTGCTAGGGAGGACAGGGGGCCCACTGAAGCTTTCTTT | TRBV20-1 | few | TRBD1 | TRBJ1-1
CASKARDGYTF | TGTGCCAGCAAGGCACGGGATGGCTACACCTTC | TRBV6-6 | NA | NA | TRBJ1-2
CASSPPRGRRIDQPQHF | TGTGCCAGCAGCCCCCCGAGGGGGCGCCGTATCGATCAGCCCCAGCATTTT | TRBV28 | NA | TRBD1 | TRBJ1-5
CASSFQGMTTEAFF | TGTGCCAGCAGTTTTCAGGGTATGACCACTGAAGCTTTCTTT | TRBV12-3/TRBV12-4 | NA | NA | TRBJ1-1
CASSLAVGPSTDTQYF | TGTGCCAGCAGTTTAGCCGTGGGGCCTAGCACAGATACGCAGTATTTT | TRBV12-3/TRBV12-4 | NA | NA | TRBJ2-3
CSARLQGALDGYTF | TGCAGTGCTAGATTACAGGGGGCTCTTGATGGCTACACCTTC | TRBV20-1 | many | TRBD1 | TRBJ1-2
CASSLGGSNYGYTF | TGTGCCAGCAGCCTGGGGGGCAGTAACTATGGCTACACCTTC | TRBV12-3/TRBV12-4 | many | NA | TRBJ1-2